Listed here are 7 T cell receptor beta chains from one sample, sequenced in a study of shared clonotypes between healthy human individuals. Clones were read by immunoSEQ multiplex PCR, and TCRdb kept only the in-frame ones, dropping some. This table has millions of clones, approximately 94% appearing once. Terminally differentiated effector memory CD45RA+ cells were excluded from the naive CD8 cells, which were CD45RO-negative and positively selected for CCR7. Sequencing used naive CD8+ T cells from PBMCs. The receptors come from a man aged 18 to 35 in good health. Some clones in this sample may be carry-over from other donors' samples.

The chain employs TRBV7-9 and TRBJ2-1, with TRBD1 as a possible D gene (5 bases). The CDR3 loop spans 13 amino acids. V was trimmed by 5 bases and J by 6 bases, leaving 11 bases between them. Per the germline V gene, CDR1 is SEHNR and CDR2 is FQNEAQ (reference sequence). The CDR3 nucleotides are TGTGCCAGCAGCCATCGACAGACCAATGAGCAGTTCTTC. Its translation is CASSHRQTNEQFF.

V gene TRBV20-1 combines with J gene TRBJ2-7; D is ambiguous. V was trimmed by 5 bases and J by 3 bases, leaving 8 bases between them. Germline V gene data show CDR1 as DFQATT and CDR2 as SNEGSKA (reference sequence). The CDR3 is 11 residues long. The CDR3 is CSAGLGYEQYF. The CDR3 DNA reads TGCAGTGCTGGGCTGGGCTACGAGCAGTACTTC.

This clone has more than one count but fewer than ten. Other DNA sequences from this sample encode an identical CDR3 as well. The chain combines TRBV28 with TRBJ1-1; no clear D. Trimming took off 6 bases at V and 0 bases at J, with 8 bases between the two ends. The length of the CDR3 is 13 residues. CDR1 MDHEN and CDR2 SYDVKM come from the germline V gene. This chain's CDR3 is CASSPGLNTEAFF. CDR3 nucleotide sequence: TGTGCCAGCAGCCCCGGATTGAACACTGAAGCTTTCTTT.

The chain joins TRBV6-1 to TRBJ2-5, with D possibly matching TRBD2 (6 bases). CDR3 length: 15 residues. Germline CDR1 MNHNS, CDR2 SASEGT. V was trimmed by 4 bases and J by 7 bases, leaving 19 bases between them. The CDR3 DNA is TGTGCCAGCAGTGTGGGGCGAAAACAGGAGGGGACCCAGTACTTC. Protein sequence: CASSVGRKQEGTQYF.

CDR3 bases: TGTGCCAGCAGCAATTTGAGGGTCTACGAGCAGTACTTC. Its translation is CASSNLRVYEQYF. The chain employs TRBV21-1 and TRBJ2-7; TRBD2, the table's D call, was not compared with the DNA. TRBV21-1 is given as a pseudogene. The CDR3 is made up of 13 amino acids.

The chain recombines TRBV6-1 with TRBJ1-2; D might be TRBD1 (5 bases). Germline CDR1 MNHNS, CDR2 SASEGT. CDR3 size: 14 residues. V lost 3 bases, J lost 6 bases, and 14 bases lay in between. CDR3 region: CASSDHWGGNGYTF. CDR3 bases: TGTGCCAGCAGTGACCACTGGGGGGGGAATGGCTACACCTTC.

This clone appeared once. This rearrangement joins TRBV7-6 to TRBJ2-1; D is uncertain. There are 16 residues in the CDR3. V lost 1 base, J lost 0 bases, and 10 bases lay in between. From germline, CDR1 is SGHVS and CDR2 FNYEAQ. CDR3 nucleotide sequence: TGTGCCAGCAGCTTAGTCTCCGGCTCCTCCTACAATGAGCAGTTCTTC. Translation gives CASSLVSGSSYNEQFF.